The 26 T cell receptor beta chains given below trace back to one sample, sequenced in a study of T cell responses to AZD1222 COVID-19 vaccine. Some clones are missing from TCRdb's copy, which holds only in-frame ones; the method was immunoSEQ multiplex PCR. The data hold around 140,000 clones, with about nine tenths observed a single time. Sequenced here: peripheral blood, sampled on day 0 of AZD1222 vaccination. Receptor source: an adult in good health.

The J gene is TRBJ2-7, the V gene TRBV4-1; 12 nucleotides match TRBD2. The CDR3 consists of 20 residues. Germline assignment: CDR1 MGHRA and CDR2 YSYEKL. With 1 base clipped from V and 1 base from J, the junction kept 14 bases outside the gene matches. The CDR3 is CASSQAPRASGGAGSYEQYF. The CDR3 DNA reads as TGCGCCAGCAGCCAAGCCCCGCGGGCTAGCGGGGGGGCCGGGTCCTACGAGCAGTACTTC.

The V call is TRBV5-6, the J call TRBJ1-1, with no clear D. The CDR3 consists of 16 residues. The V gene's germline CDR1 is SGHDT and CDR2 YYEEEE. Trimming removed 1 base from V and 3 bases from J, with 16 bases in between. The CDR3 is CASSLSAKEWDTEAFF. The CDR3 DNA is TGTGCCAGCAGCTTGAGCGCGAAAGAATGGGACACTGAAGCTTTCTTT. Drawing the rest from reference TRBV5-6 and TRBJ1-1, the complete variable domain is DAGVTQSPTHLIKTRGQQVTLRCSPKSGHDTVSWYQQALGQGPQFIFQYYEEEERQRGNFPDRFSGHQFPNYSSELNVNALLLGDSALYLCASSLSAKEWDTEAFFGQGTRLTVV.

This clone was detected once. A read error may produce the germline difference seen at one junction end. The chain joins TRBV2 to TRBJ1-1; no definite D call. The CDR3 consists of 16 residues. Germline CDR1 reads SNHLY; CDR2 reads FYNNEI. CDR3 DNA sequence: TGTGCCAGCTGTGATGAAAACCCAGAAATGAACACTGAAGCTTTCTTT. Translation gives CASCDENPEMNTEAFF.

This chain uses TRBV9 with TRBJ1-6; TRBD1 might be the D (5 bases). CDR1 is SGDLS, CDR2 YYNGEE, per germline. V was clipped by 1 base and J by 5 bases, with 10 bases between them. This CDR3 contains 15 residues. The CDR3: CASSVKRGNNSPLHF. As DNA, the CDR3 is TGTGCCAGCAGCGTAAAAAGGGGTAATAATTCACCCCTCCACTTT.

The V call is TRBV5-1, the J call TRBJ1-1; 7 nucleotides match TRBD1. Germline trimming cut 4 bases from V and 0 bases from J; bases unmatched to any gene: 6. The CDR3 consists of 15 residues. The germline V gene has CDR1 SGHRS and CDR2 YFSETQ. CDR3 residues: CASSLSRGVNTEAFF. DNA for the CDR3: TGCGCCAGCAGCCTATCCAGGGGGGTGAACACTGAAGCTTTCTTT.

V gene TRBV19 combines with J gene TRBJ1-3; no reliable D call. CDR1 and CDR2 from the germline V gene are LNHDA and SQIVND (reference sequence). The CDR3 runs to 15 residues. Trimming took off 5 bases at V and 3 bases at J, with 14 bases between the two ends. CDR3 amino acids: CASSPTTQSGNTIYF. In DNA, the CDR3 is TGTGCCAGTAGTCCTACTACCCAGAGTGGAAACACCATATATTTT.

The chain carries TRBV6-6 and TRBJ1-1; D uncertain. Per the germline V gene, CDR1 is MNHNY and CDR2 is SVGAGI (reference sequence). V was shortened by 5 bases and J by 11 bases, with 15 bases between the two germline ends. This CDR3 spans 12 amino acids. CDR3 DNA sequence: TGTGCCAGCAGTCTCCCCAGTCCCTCGGCTTTCTTT. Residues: CASSLPSPSAFF.

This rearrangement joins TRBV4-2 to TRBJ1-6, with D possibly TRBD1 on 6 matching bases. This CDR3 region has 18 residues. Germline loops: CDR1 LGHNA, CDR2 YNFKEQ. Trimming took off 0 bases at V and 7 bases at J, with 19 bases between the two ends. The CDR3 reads CASSQEGLGTGSNSPLHF. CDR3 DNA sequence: TGTGCCAGCAGCCAAGAGGGTCTAGGTACAGGGTCGAATTCACCCCTCCACTTT.

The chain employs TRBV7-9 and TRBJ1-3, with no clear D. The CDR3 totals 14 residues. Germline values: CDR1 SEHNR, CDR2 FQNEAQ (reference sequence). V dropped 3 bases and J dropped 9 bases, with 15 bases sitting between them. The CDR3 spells CASSLTNIDTTIYF. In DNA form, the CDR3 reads TGTGCCAGCAGCTTGACCAACATTGATACCACCATATATTTT. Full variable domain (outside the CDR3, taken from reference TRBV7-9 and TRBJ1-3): DTGVSQNPRHKITKRGQNVTFRCDPISEHNRLYWYRQTLGQGPEFLTYFQNEAQLEKSRLLSDRFSAERPKGSFSTLEIQRTEQGDSAMYLCASSLTNIDTTIYFGEGSWLTVV.

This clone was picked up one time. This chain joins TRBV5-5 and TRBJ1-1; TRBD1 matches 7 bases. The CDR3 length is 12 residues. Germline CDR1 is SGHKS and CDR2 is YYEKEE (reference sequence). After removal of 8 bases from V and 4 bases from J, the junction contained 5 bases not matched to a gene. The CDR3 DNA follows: TGTGCCAGTATGACAGGGCGCACTGAAGCTTTCTTT. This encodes CASMTGRTEAFF.

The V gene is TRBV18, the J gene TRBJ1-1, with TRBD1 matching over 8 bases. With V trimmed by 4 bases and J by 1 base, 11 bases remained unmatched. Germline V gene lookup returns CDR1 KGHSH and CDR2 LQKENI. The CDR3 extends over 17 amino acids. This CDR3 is CASSRGGSGQGNTEAFF. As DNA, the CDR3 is TGTGCCAGCTCACGAGGTGGGTCAGGACAGGGGAACACTGAAGCTTTCTTT.

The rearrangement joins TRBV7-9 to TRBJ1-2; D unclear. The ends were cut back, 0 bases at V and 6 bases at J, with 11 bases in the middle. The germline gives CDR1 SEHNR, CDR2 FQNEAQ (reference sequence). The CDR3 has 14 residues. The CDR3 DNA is TGTGCCAGCAGCTTAGCCCTAAAGGAGCATGGCTACACCTTC. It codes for CASSLALKEHGYTF. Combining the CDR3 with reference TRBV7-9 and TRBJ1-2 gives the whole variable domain DTGVSQNPRHKITKRGQNVTFRCDPISEHNRLYWYRQTLGQGPEFLTYFQNEAQLEKSRLLSDRFSAERPKGSFSTLEIQRTEQGDSAMYLCASSLALKEHGYTFGSGTRLTVV.

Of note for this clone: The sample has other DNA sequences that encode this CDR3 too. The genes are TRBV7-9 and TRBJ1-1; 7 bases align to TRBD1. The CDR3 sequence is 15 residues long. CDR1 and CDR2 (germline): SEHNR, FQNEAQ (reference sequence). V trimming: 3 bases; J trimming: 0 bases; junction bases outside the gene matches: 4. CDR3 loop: CASSLGRGLNTEAFF. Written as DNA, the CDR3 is TGTGCCAGCAGCTTGGGGAGGGGGCTGAACACTGAAGCTTTCTTT.

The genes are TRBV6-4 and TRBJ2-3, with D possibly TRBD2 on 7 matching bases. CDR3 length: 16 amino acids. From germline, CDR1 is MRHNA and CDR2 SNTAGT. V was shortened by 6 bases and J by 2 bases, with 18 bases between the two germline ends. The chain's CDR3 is CASRRLGGGFTDTQYF. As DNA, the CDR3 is TGTGCCAGCAGGAGGTTGGGCGGGGGCTTCACAGATACGCAGTATTTT.

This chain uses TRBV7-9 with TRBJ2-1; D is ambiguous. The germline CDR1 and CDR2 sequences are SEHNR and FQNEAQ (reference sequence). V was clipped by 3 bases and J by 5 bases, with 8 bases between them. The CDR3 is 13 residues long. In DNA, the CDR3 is TGTGCCAGCAGCTTGCTGACGGACAATGAGCAGTTCTTC. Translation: CASSLLTDNEQFF.

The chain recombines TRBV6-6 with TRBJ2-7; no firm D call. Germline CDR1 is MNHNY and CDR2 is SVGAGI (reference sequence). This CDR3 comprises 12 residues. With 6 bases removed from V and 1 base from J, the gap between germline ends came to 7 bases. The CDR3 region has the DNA TGTGCCAGCAGGGCGCCATCCTACGAGCAGTACTTC. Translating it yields CASRAPSYEQYF.

As DNA, the CDR3 is TGTGCCTGGAGTCGAATCAATCAGCCCCAGCATTTT. This translates into CAWSRINQPQHF. The rearrangement links TRBV30 to TRBJ1-5; D is uncertain. Germline loops: CDR1 GTSNPN, CDR2 SVGIG (reference sequence). V shed 2 bases and J shed 3 bases, with 5 bases lying between them. This CDR3 spans 12 amino acids. Complete variable domain (other parts from reference TRBV30 and TRBJ1-5): SQTIHQWPATLVQPVGSPLSLECTVEGTSNPNLYWYRQAAGRGLQLLFYSVGIGQISSEVPQNLSASRPQDRQFILSSKKLLLSDSGFYLCAWSRINQPQHFGDGTRLSIL.

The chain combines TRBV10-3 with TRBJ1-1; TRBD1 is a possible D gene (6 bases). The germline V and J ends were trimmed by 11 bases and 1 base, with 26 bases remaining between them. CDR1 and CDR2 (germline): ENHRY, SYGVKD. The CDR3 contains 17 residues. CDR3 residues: CASRKTSGGRGNTEAFF. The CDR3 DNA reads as TGTGCCTCCCGAAAGACGAGTGGGGGGCGCGGGAACACTGAAGCTTTCTTT.

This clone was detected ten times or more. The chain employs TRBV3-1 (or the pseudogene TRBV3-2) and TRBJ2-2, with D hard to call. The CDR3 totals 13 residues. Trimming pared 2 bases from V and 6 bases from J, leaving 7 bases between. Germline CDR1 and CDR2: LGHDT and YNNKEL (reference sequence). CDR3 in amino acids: CASSQMLAGELFF. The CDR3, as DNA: TGTGCCAGCAGCCAAATGTTGGCCGGGGAGCTGTTTTTT.

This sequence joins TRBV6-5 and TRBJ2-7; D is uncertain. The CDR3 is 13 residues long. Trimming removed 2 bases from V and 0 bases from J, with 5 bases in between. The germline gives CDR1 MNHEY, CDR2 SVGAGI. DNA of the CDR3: TGTGCCAGCAGTTACGGGGACTCCTACGAGCAGTACTTC. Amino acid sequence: CASSYGDSYEQYF.

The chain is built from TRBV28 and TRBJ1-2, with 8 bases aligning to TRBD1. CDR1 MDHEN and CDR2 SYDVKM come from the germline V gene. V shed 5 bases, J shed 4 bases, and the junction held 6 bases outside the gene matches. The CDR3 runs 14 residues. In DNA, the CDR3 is TGTGCCAGCAGTGGACAGGGCGTAATCTATGGCTACACCTTC. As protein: CASSGQGVIYGYTF.

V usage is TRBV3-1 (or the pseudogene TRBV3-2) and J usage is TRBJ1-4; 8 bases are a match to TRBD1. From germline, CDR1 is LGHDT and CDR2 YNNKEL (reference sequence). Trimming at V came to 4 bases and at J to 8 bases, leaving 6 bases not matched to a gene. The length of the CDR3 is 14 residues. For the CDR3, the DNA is TGTGCCAGCAGCCCGACAGGGGCGGGGGAAAAACTGTTTTTT. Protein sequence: CASSPTGAGEKLFF.

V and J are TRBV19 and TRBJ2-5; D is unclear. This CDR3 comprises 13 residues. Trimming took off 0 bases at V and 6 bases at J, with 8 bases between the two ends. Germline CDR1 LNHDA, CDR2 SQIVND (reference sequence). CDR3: CASSIDRSKTQYF. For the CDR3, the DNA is TGTGCCAGTAGTATAGACAGGTCGAAGACCCAGTACTTC. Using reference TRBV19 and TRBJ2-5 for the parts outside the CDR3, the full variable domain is DGGITQSPKYLFRKEGQNVTLSCEQNLNHDAMYWYRQDPGQGLRLIYYSQIVNDFQKGDIAEGYSVSREKKESFPLTVTSAQKNPTAFYLCASSIDRSKTQYFGPGTRLLVL.

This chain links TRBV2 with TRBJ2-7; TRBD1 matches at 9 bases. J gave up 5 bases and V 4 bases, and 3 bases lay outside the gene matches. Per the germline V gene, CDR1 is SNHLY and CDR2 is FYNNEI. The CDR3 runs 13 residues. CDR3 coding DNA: TGTGCCAGCAGTGTCGACAGGGGGGACGAGCAGTACTTC. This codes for CASSVDRGDEQYF.

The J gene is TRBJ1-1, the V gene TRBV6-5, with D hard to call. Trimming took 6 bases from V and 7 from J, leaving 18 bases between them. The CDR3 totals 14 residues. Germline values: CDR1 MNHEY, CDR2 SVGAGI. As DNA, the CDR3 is TGTGCCAGCAGCCAGATCGGGAAAGGGTTTGAAGCTTTCTTT. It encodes CASSQIGKGFEAFF.

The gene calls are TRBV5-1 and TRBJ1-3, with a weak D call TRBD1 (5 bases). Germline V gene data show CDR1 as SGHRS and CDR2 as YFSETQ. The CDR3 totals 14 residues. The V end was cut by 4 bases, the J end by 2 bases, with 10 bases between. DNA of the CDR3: TGCGCCAGCAGCGTCGCGGGGCCTGGAAACACCATATATTTT. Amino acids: CASSVAGPGNTIYF. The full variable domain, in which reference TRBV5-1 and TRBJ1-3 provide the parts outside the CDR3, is KAGVTQTPRYLIKTRGQQVTLSCSPISGHRSVSWYQQTPGQGLQFLFEYFSETQRNKGNFPGRFSGRQFSNSRSEMNVSTLELGDSALYLCASSVAGPGNTIYFGEGSWLTVV.